The rows below give T cell receptor beta chains drawn from one sample of a study of shared T cell receptors in the human thymus. The protocol was immunoSEQ multiplex PCR, while the TCRdb copy is restricted to in-frame clones and leaves out a portion. Of over 450,000 clones in the sample, 75% to 80% were seen once. This sample was shared with a second study, whose subject was human thymus T cells.

Sequenced sample: thymocytes. Receptor source: a boy younger than two with a congenital heart defect. Both conserved end residues are part of each CDR3. D genes are given only for firm matches. Clone size is not always given. Where it is, it says once, few, many or a class for expanded clones.

cdr3_nt	cdr3_aa	v_call	d_call	clone_size	j_call
TGTGCCAGCAGGGTTGACAGGGGGGGTAACTATGGCTACACCTTC	CASRVDRGGNYGYTF	TRBV6-1	TRBD1	-	TRBJ1-2
TGTGCCATCAGTGACGACCTGTGGGGACAGGGACATGGCTACACCTTC	CAISDDLWGQGHGYTF	TRBV10-3	TRBD1	-	TRBJ1-2
TGCGCCAGCAGCTTGAAGGCAGGGGGGCCCTCTAATGAAAAACTGTTTTTT	CASSLKAGGPSNEKLFF	TRBV5-1	TRBD1	-	TRBJ1-4
TGCGCCAGCAGCAACAGGGGAAGGACACCCCTCCACTTT	CASSNRGRTPLHF	TRBV5-1	TRBD1	-	TRBJ1-6
TGCGCCAGCAGCCAAGGGGAGGGGGAAGGAGTACCGTGGACTGAAGCTTTCTTT	CASSQGEGEGVPWTEAFF	TRBV4-3	-	-	TRBJ1-1
TGTGCCAGCAGCTTAGGAGAGCGGGAGCCCCACTACGAGCAGTACTTC	CASSLGEREPHYEQYF	TRBV11-2	TRBD2	-	TRBJ2-7
TGCAGCGTTGAAGATCCAGCGAACAATGAGCAGTTCTTC	CSVEDPANNEQFF	TRBV29-1	-	-	TRBJ2-1
TGCGCCAGCAGCCCGGGGACTTTCTCCAGCTCCTACAATGAGCAGTTCTTC	CASSPGTFSSSYNEQFF	TRBV4-3	-	-	TRBJ2-1
TGCGCCAGCAGCGCCGGGACAGCCTACGAGCAGTACTTC	CASSAGTAYEQYF	TRBV5-1	TRBD1	-	TRBJ2-7
TGTGCCAGCAGCAATGGGGGCAGGAACACCGGGGAGCTGTTTTTT	CASSNGGRNTGELFF	TRBV21-1	-	-	TRBJ2-2
TGTGCCAGCAGCCCACACGCGGGGAACACTGAAGCTTTCTTT	CASSPHAGNTEAFF	TRBV5-4	-	-	TRBJ1-1
TGTGCCTGGAGTGGCTCGCGGGGAGGATCCGGGGAGCTGTTTTTT	CAWSGSRGGSGELFF	TRBV30	-	-	TRBJ2-2
TGTGCTAGCAGCCCGTACCGGGGGGGACACACTGAAGCTTTCTTT	CASSPYRGGHTEAFF	TRBV7-7	-	few	TRBJ1-1
TGTGCCAGCAGCTTATTCAGCCGGGGCTCTGGAAACACCATATATTTT	CASSLFSRGSGNTIYF	TRBV7-9	-	-	TRBJ1-3
TGCGCCAGCAGCCAAGATGGAACAGGGTATAACTACGAGCAGTACTTC	CASSQDGTGYNYEQYF	TRBV4-1	-	-	TRBJ2-7
TGTGCCAGCAGCCTCCTCCACAGGGGGTTGGACACCGGGGAGCTGTTTTTT	CASSLLHRGLDTGELFF	TRBV4-2	TRBD1	-	TRBJ2-2
TGTGCCAGCAGTTTAGGGCAGGAAGCTTTCTTT	CASSLGQEAFF	TRBV27	-	few	TRBJ1-1
TGTGCCAGCAGCGCCCGGGAAAGGGTAACTCTACTCTACGAGCAGTACTTC	CASSARERVTLLYEQYF	TRBV2	-	-	TRBJ2-7
TGTGCCAGCCGGAATATAGCGGGAGGACCCTACACCGGGGAGCTGTTTTTT	CASRNIAGGPYTGELFF	TRBV25-1	TRBD2	-	TRBJ2-2
TGTGCCAGCAGCGTCCGACTAGCGGGGGGCTACAATGAGCAGTTCTTC	CASSVRLAGGYNEQFF	TRBV7-8	TRBD2	-	TRBJ2-1
TGTGCCAGCAGTCCGCTTGGGACTAGCGGGAAGGAGACCCAGTACTTC	CASSPLGTSGKETQYF	TRBV27	TRBD2	-	TRBJ2-5
TGTGCCCGCTACGCAGGGAGGTCGAAAGCTTTCTTT	CARYAGRSKAFF	TRBV30	-	-	TRBJ1-1
TGTGCCAGCAGGGAGGTTTCGGATACGCAGTATTTT	CASREVSDTQYF	TRBV2	-	-	TRBJ2-3
TGCAGTGCTCGGACTAGGAATGAGCAGTTCTTC	CSARTRNEQFF	TRBV20-1	TRBD2	few	TRBJ2-1
TGCGCCAGCAGCCCCAGAGGGGGCGCGGATACGCAGTATTTT	CASSPRGGADTQYF	TRBV5-1	TRBD1	-	TRBJ2-3
TGTGCCAGCAGCCCCGGACTAGGGCCTTACGAGCAGTACTTC	CASSPGLGPYEQYF	TRBV5-4	TRBD2	-	TRBJ2-7
TGTGCCAGCAGTTCTCCGGGGGGGAACTGGAATGAGCAGTTCTTC	CASSSPGGNWNEQFF	TRBV6-5	TRBD2	-	TRBJ2-1
TGTGCCAGTAGTATAGGGGGGCTCCTGACTAACTATGGCTACACCTTC	CASSIGGLLTNYGYTF	TRBV19	-	-	TRBJ1-2
TGTGCCAGCAGTGAAGCCCTGGAAGAGGGACAGCCTAATGAAAAACTGTTTTTT	CASSEALEEGQPNEKLFF	TRBV2	TRBD1	few	TRBJ1-4
TGTGCCACCAGCAGAGGATGCGGCGGGAGGATCGCAGATACGCAGTATTTT	CATSRGCGGRIADTQYF	TRBV15	TRBD2	-	TRBJ2-3
TGTGCCAGTGCGGGGCGGGGGCTCTTGAAGGGTGGCTACACCTTC	CASAGRGLLKGGYTF	TRBV5-6	-	few	TRBJ1-2
TGTGCCAGCAGTTACCGGACAGATATCTACAATGAGCAGTTCTTC	CASSYRTDIYNEQFF	TRBV6-6	-	-	TRBJ2-1
TGTGCCAGCAGTCGGGTAGGGCGGGAGGGGAACGAGCAGTACTTC	CASSRVGREGNEQYF	TRBV7-2	TRBD2	-	TRBJ2-7
TGTGCCAGCAGCGTAGGTAGCTGGGAAGGACTAGCGGTTTACGAGCAGTACTTC	CASSVGSWEGLAVYEQYF	TRBV9	TRBD2	-	TRBJ2-7